The 25 T cell receptor beta chains given below trace back to one sample, sequenced in a study of T cell responses to AZD1222 COVID-19 vaccine. TCRdb's copy holds only in-frame clones and misses some; the assay was immunoSEQ multiplex PCR. Here the sample spans 50,000 to 65,000 clones, 85% to 90% being singletons. Sequences were derived from peripheral blood, sampled on day 0 of AZD1222 vaccination. All receptors derive from an adult in good health.

The J gene is TRBJ1-1, the V gene TRBV19; 7 nucleotides align to TRBD1. CDR1 is LNHDA, CDR2 SQIVND, per germline (reference sequence). CDR3 length: 14 amino acids. V was clipped by 4 bases and J by 3 bases; unmatched bases: 5. The CDR3: CASSNRDSHTEAFF. The CDR3 DNA reads TGTGCCAGTAGTAACCGGGACAGCCACACTGAAGCTTTCTTT.

The rearrangement joins TRBV6-5 to TRBJ2-6; possible D gene TRBD1, 6 bases. CDR1 is MNHEY, CDR2 SVGAGI, per germline. This CDR3 region has 15 residues. Between the trimmed V and J ends, which lost 6 bases and 2 bases, there was a span of 11 bases. The CDR3 nucleotides read TGTGCCAGCAGAGCGGACAGTGCTGGGGCCAACGTCCTGACTTTC. The encoded protein is CASRADSAGANVLTF.

This clone was counted between two and nine times. The chain employs TRBV3-1 (or the pseudogene TRBV3-2) and TRBJ2-2; D remains unclear. The V and J ends lost 2 bases and 3 bases respectively, with 10 bases between them. The germline V gene encodes CDR1 LGHDT and CDR2 YNNKEL (reference sequence). This CDR3 region has 15 residues. CDR3 sequence: CASSQQSGYTGELFF. CDR3 DNA: TGTGCCAGCAGCCAACAAAGTGGGTACACCGGGGAGCTGTTTTTT.

The V gene is TRBV6-6, the J gene TRBJ2-7; a weak D match, TRBD1 (5 bases). The V gene lost 5 bases and the J gene lost 2 bases, with 25 bases spanning the gap. The CDR3 spans 18 residues. Germline values: CDR1 MNHNY, CDR2 SVGAGI (reference sequence). The chain's CDR3 is CASSPRPAGADLTYEQYF. The CDR3 DNA is TGTGCCAGCAGTCCCCGTCCGGCTGGGGCTGATCTGACCTACGAGCAGTACTTC.

The chain is built from TRBV5-4 and TRBJ1-1; 7 bases fit TRBD1. The CDR3 runs 13 residues. The germline V gene has CDR1 SGHNT and CDR2 YYREEE (reference sequence). V lost 3 bases, J lost 5 bases, and 4 bases stayed unmatched. This CDR3 is CASSSQGGTEAFF. The CDR3, as DNA: TGTGCCAGCAGCTCCCAGGGGGGTACTGAAGCTTTCTTT.

The genes are TRBV10-3 and TRBJ2-2; 9 positions agree with TRBD2. The CDR3 totals 16 residues. Trimming removed 6 bases from V and 2 bases from J; junction bases left unmatched: 7. Per germline, CDR1 ENHRY and CDR2 SYGVKD. CDR3 nucleotides: TGTGCCATCAGAGCCCTAGCGGGGAGTAACACCGGGGAGCTGTTTTTT. Encoded protein: CAIRALAGSNTGELFF.

This rearrangement joins TRBV19 to TRBJ2-2, with 7 bases lining up with TRBD1. The junction had 6 bases not matched to a gene; V was cut back by 5 bases and J by 6 bases. The CDR3 is 14 residues long. Germline CDR1 and CDR2: LNHDA and SQIVND (reference sequence). The CDR3 region is CASSYRQGAGELFF. DNA for the CDR3: TGTGCCAGTAGTTACCGACAGGGCGCCGGGGAGCTGTTTTTT.

The chain links TRBV2 to TRBJ2-7, with D tentatively TRBD1 (5 bases). The germline V and J ends were trimmed by 5 bases and 3 bases, with 8 bases remaining between them. CDR3 size: 12 residues. Germline V lookup: CDR1 SNHLY, CDR2 FYNNEI. CDR3: CASSRQSYEQYF. The CDR3, as DNA: TGTGCCAGCAGTCGACAGAGCTACGAGCAGTACTTC. The full variable domain, completed using reference TRBV2 and TRBJ2-7, is EPEVTQTPSHQVTQMGQEVILRCVPISNHLYFYWYRQILGQKVEFLVSFYNNEISEKSEIFDDQFSVERPDGSNFTLKIRSTKLEDSAMYFCASSRQSYEQYFGPGTRLTVT.

This chain uses TRBV7-9 with TRBJ2-5; D gene unclear. The CDR3 extends over 13 amino acids. The V end lost 1 base, the J end lost 5 bases, and 8 bases lay between the germline ends. CDR1 is SEHNR, CDR2 FQNEAQ, per germline (reference sequence). The CDR3 spells CASSLVGAETQYF. DNA of the CDR3: TGTGCCAGCAGCTTAGTTGGTGCCGAGACCCAGTACTTC.

The rearrangement uses TRBV5-6 and TRBJ1-2; D is perhaps TRBD1 (5 bases). The CDR3 contains 16 residues. Trimming removed 4 bases at V and 8 bases at J, with 24 bases between. CDR1 is SGHDT, CDR2 YYEEEE, per germline. CDR3 bases: TGTGCCAGCAGCCGGCAGGGACTCTTAAGGCTCGGGGGCTACACCTTC. Its translation is CASSRQGLLRLGGYTF. Looking up the rest from reference TRBV5-6 and TRBJ1-2 gives the full variable domain: DAGVTQSPTHLIKTRGQQVTLRCSPKSGHDTVSWYQQALGQGPQFIFQYYEEEERQRGNFPDRFSGHQFPNYSSELNVNALLLGDSALYLCASSRQGLLRLGGYTFGSGTRLTVV.

J is TRBJ2-1 and V is TRBV6-5, with 7 nucleotides matching TRBD2. Germline V gives CDR1 MNHEY, CDR2 SVGAGI. V shed 7 bases and J 4 bases; nucleotides not matched to a gene: 4. The CDR3 is 13 residues long. CDR3 nucleotides: TGTGCCAGCACTAGGGACTATTACAATGAGCAGTTCTTC. Its translation is CASTRDYYNEQFF.

The V call is TRBV3-1 (or the pseudogene TRBV3-2), the J call TRBJ1-1; no clear D gene. CDR1 and CDR2 from the germline V gene are LGHDT and YNNKEL (reference sequence). The CDR3 totals 15 residues. V was trimmed by 0 bases and J by 0 bases, leaving 8 bases between them. The CDR3 nucleotides read TGTGCCAGCAGCCAAGATACCCCGATGAACACTGAAGCTTTCTTT. This codes for CASSQDTPMNTEAFF.

Only one count was recorded for this clone. The rearrangement links TRBV7-9 to TRBJ1-4; 7 bases fit TRBD1. The V gene end was trimmed by 3 bases and the J gene end by 14 bases; junction bases not matched to a gene: 6. This CDR3 comprises 12 residues. CDR1 and CDR2 from the germline V gene are SEHNR and FQNEAQ (reference sequence). CDR3 DNA: TGTGCCAGCAGCTTCCCCCCGGGACAGCTGTTTTTT. It encodes CASSFPPGQLFF.

This clone was counted a single time. The chain combines TRBV15 with TRBJ2-2; D ambiguous. The germline V gene encodes CDR1 LNHNV and CDR2 YYDKDF (reference sequence). V gave up 2 bases and J gave up 6 bases, with 16 bases separating them. The CDR3 loop spans 16 amino acids. CDR3 protein: CATSRQKGFYAGELFF. The CDR3 DNA follows: TGTGCCACCAGCAGACAAAAAGGGTTCTACGCCGGGGAGCTGTTTTTT. The variable domain in full, with the rest retrieved from reference TRBV15 and TRBJ2-2, is DAMVIQNPRYQVTQFGKPVTLSCSQTLNHNVMYWYQQKSSQAPKLLFHYYDKDFNNEADTPDNFQSRRPNTSFCFLDIRSPGLGDTAMYLCATSRQKGFYAGELFFGEGSRLTVL.

The V call is TRBV6-8, the J call TRBJ1-1; the D gene is possibly TRBD1 (5 bases). Deletions cut 11 bases from V and 3 bases from J, with 16 bases between. Germline CDR1 and CDR2: MNHGY and SAAAGT. This CDR3 contains 13 residues. The chain's CDR3 is CACRWGRDTEAFF. Written as DNA, the CDR3 is TGTGCCTGCCGGTGGGGCCGGGACACTGAAGCTTTCTTT.

The chain combines TRBV2 with TRBJ1-2; D is perhaps TRBD1 (6 bases). Trimming removed 5 bases from V and 5 bases from J, with 24 bases in between. The V gene's germline CDR1 is SNHLY and CDR2 FYNNEI. CDR3 size: 17 residues. The CDR3 here is CASSFQTGQSTVYGYTF. As DNA, the CDR3 is TGTGCCAGCAGTTTCCAGACAGGACAATCGACTGTTTATGGCTACACCTTC.

The V gene is TRBV5-5, the J gene TRBJ2-2; D remains ambiguous. This CDR3 comprises 15 residues. Per the germline V gene, CDR1 is SGHKS and CDR2 is YYEKEE (reference sequence). V lost 2 bases and J 1 base, leaving 9 bases between the germline ends. CDR3 in DNA: TGTGCCAGCAGCTTCTTGACCCTGAACACCGGGGAGCTGTTTTTT. Protein: CASSFLTLNTGELFF.

The chain combines TRBV29-1 with TRBJ1-2; the D gene is possibly TRBD1 (5 bases). Germline CDR1 is SQVTM and CDR2 is ANQGSEA. V lost 5 bases to trimming and J lost 6 bases, with 16 bases between them. The CDR3 consists of 13 residues. CDR3 bases: TGCAGCGTTTCTCCGGGACCTCCCGATGGCTACACCTTC. Protein: CSVSPGPPDGYTF. Complete variable domain (other parts from reference TRBV29-1 and TRBJ1-2): SAVISQKPSRDICQRGTSLTIQCQVDSQVTMMFWYRQQPGQSLTLIATANQGSEATYESGFVIDKFPISRPNLTFSTLTVSNMSPEDSSIYLCSVSPGPPDGYTFGSGTRLTVV.

The J gene is TRBJ2-1, the V gene TRBV9; D uncertain. The CDR3 runs 15 residues. The germline V and J ends were trimmed by 3 bases and 0 bases, with 10 bases remaining between them. Germline V lookup: CDR1 SGDLS, CDR2 YYNGEE. The CDR3 DNA sequence: TGTGCCAGCAGCGGGTACCTTAGCTCCTACAATGAGCAGTTCTTC. This encodes CASSGYLSSYNEQFF.

The DNA of the CDR3 is TGTGCCAGCACCCGACAGGACCAAGAGACCCAGTACTTC. This encodes CASTRQDQETQYF. The chain recombines TRBV12-3 or TRBV12-4 with TRBJ2-5, with D possibly being TRBD1 (6 bases). V lost 7 bases and J 0 bases, leaving 9 bases between the germline ends. This CDR3 spans 13 amino acids.

V is TRBV7-8 and J is TRBJ2-5, with 9 nucleotides matching TRBD2. Germline values: CDR1 SGHVS, CDR2 FQNEAQ. The CDR3 is 14 amino acids. The V segment lost 5 bases and the J segment 2 bases; nucleotides outside the gene matches: 3. CDR3 DNA sequence: TGTGCCAGCAGCCGAGCGGGGGGACAAGAGACCCAGTACTTC. It specifies CASSRAGGQETQYF.

The chain joins TRBV24-1 to TRBJ1-5; no definite D call. This CDR3 is 13 amino acids long. The germline CDR1 and CDR2 sequences are KGHDR and SFDVKD. Trimming took off 6 bases at V and 4 bases at J, with 9 bases between the two ends. The CDR3 reads CATSQRDNQPQHF. As DNA, the CDR3 is TGTGCCACCAGTCAAAGGGATAATCAGCCCCAGCATTTT.

This clone was recorded once. V is TRBV18 and J is TRBJ1-1; no firm D call. The V gene lost 4 bases and the J gene lost 1 base, with 10 bases spanning the gap. The CDR3 runs to 14 residues. Germline V gives CDR1 KGHSH, CDR2 LQKENI. CDR3 sequence reads: CASSQIHGNTEAFF. The CDR3 DNA follows: TGTGCCAGCTCACAGATTCACGGGAACACTGAAGCTTTCTTT.

The rearrangement joins TRBV27 to TRBJ2-1; D may be TRBD2 (5 bases). This CDR3 is 15 amino acids long. The germline CDR1 and CDR2 sequences are MNHEY and SMNVEV (reference sequence). Trimming took 6 bases from V and 4 from J, leaving 16 bases between them. The CDR3 is CASRLTPGVYNEQFF. For the CDR3, the DNA is TGTGCCAGCAGGTTGACTCCCGGGGTATACAATGAGCAGTTCTTC.

The chain couples TRBV25-1 to TRBJ1-3; TRBD1 matches at 7 bases. Germline V CDR1 and CDR2: MGHDK, SYGVNS. Trimming cost V 2 bases and J 4 bases; bases outside gene matches: 5. CDR3 length: 15 residues. The CDR3 sequence: CASSEGQVAGNTIYF. In DNA form, the CDR3 reads TGTGCCAGCAGTGAAGGACAGGTCGCCGGAAACACCATATATTTT.